The clone carrying this TCR beta chain was recorded many times. Its matching antigen is unknown. This entry is derived from a study of blood T cells in healthy people across ages. Findings of the study overall: Any conclusive comparison of naive versus antigen-experienced cells was prevented by using unsorted PBMCs.

Then a second PCR, running about 6 to 12 cycles, was carried out with a sample-barcoded 5' primer and a J-beta primer mix. TCRdb reprocessed the 5' RACE reads via MiXCR and lists one record per CDR3 protein. The sample includes hundreds of thousands of distinct CDR3 sequences, 25% to 30% of them seen just once. In germline, CDR1 is MRHNA, CDR2 SNTAGT. The length of the CDR3 is 14 residues. Between the trimmed V and J ends, which lost 5 bases and 5 bases, there was a span of 15 bases. The source material was blood. The clonotype comes from a woman older than 75 in good health. The V call is TRBV6-4, the J call TRBJ2-5, with no clear D. The DNA for the CDR3 is TGTGCCAGCAGTCCGACTGCCTCGGCGGAGACCCAGTACTTC. Translating it yields CASSPTASAETQYF.